Following are 15 T cell receptor beta chains from one sample sequenced in a study of blood T cell repertoires in COVID-19. Method: immunoSEQ multiplex PCR; TCRdb's copy keeps in-frame clones and lacks some. The sample yields more than 200,000 clones, roughly 83% seen once. Source material: peripheral blood. Every receptor here comes from an older man with acute or convalescent COVID-19.

The chain couples TRBV7-9 to TRBJ2-7, with 8 bases lining up with TRBD2. The ends lost 1 base at V and 5 bases at J; junction bases unmatched: 4. Germline-derived CDR1 and CDR2 are SEHNR and FQNEAQ (reference sequence). This CDR3 has 14 residues. CDR3 protein: CASSLGGRSHEQYF. The CDR3 DNA is TGTGCCAGCAGCTTAGGCGGGAGGTCCCACGAGCAGTACTTC.

The chain is built from TRBV25-1 and TRBJ1-1; D not resolved. Trimming cost V 8 bases and J 0 bases, with 13 bases left between them. The CDR3 covers 14 residues. The germline gives CDR1 MGHDK, CDR2 SYGVNS. CDR3 sequence (DNA): TGTGCCAGCTCCAGGCACCCCCTGAACACTGAAGCTTTCTTT. Translating it yields CASSRHPLNTEAFF.

The chain uses TRBV29-1 and TRBJ1-4, with D perhaps TRBD1 (5 bases). V gave up 1 base and J gave up 8 bases, with 11 bases separating them. Germline CDR1 is SQVTM and CDR2 is ANQGSEA. This CDR3 comprises 13 residues. CDR3 in DNA: TGCAGCGTTGAAGGGGGCGTCACCGAAAAACTGTTTTTT. Protein sequence: CSVEGGVTEKLFF.

This clone was seen just once. V usage is TRBV2 and J usage is TRBJ2-6, with D possibly matching TRBD1 (6 bases). The CDR3 runs 16 residues. The germline V and J ends were trimmed by 10 bases and 4 bases, with 20 bases remaining between them. Germline CDR1 is SNHLY and CDR2 is FYNNEI. CDR3 sequence: CAITLVGAAGANVLTF. The CDR3 coding sequence is TGTGCCATTACCCTCGTGGGGGCGGCCGGGGCCAACGTCCTGACTTTC.

The chain is built from TRBV7-2 and TRBJ1-1; TRBD1 is a possible D gene (6 bases). The CDR3 totals 14 residues. The germline V and J ends were trimmed by 5 bases and 0 bases, with 10 bases remaining between them. Per the germline V gene, CDR1 is SGHTA and CDR2 is FQGNSA. CDR3 loop: CASSPWTVNTEAFF. In DNA, the CDR3 is TGTGCCAGCAGCCCTTGGACAGTGAACACTGAAGCTTTCTTT.

This clone was found once. The gene calls are TRBV6-5 and TRBJ1-1; 7 bases are a match to TRBD1. With 6 bases clipped from V and 3 bases from J, the junction kept 4 bases outside the gene matches. The germline gives CDR1 MNHEY, CDR2 SVGAGI. The CDR3 length is 13 residues. This CDR3 reads CASRTRGDTEAFF. The CDR3 DNA reads TGTGCCAGCAGAACCAGGGGGGACACTGAAGCTTTCTTT.

This sequence joins TRBV5-5 and TRBJ1-1; no clear D. CDR3 length equals 14 residues. CDR1 and CDR2 (germline): SGHKS, YYEKEE (reference sequence). V gave up 4 bases and J gave up 6 bases, with 16 bases separating them. The CDR3 sequence: CASSQIKSGSEAFF. In DNA form, the CDR3 reads TGTGCCAGCAGCCAAATAAAATCAGGATCTGAAGCTTTCTTT.

The chain combines TRBV10-3 with TRBJ1-1, with D possibly TRBD1 on 6 matching bases. Trimming removed 3 bases at V and 10 bases at J, with 12 bases between. Per germline, CDR1 ENHRY and CDR2 SYGVKD. The CDR3 has 12 residues. DNA for the CDR3: TGTGCCATCAGTGAACCACAGGGTTCAGCTTTCTTT. Encoded protein: CAISEPQGSAFF.

Details on this clone: No DNA is shown, since the ends of the CDR3 on it are uncertain; the CDR3 is the one TCRdb lists. The rearrangement links TRBV19 to TRBJ1-6; TRBD1, the D gene given by the table, was not confirmed from the DNA. CDR1 is LNHDA and CDR2 is SQIVND in the germline V gene (reference sequence). The CDR3 has 15 amino acids, counting both end residues. The CDR3 is CASTSDTVYNSPLHF.

This chain joins TRBV5-4 and TRBJ2-7; 7 bases fit TRBD2. Germline CDR1 is SGHNT and CDR2 is YYREEE (reference sequence). The V and J ends lost 4 bases and 3 bases, in that order; junction bases with no gene match: 16. CDR3 length: 17 amino acids. Here the CDR3 reads CASSQAPSGTKFYEQYF. In DNA form, the CDR3 reads TGTGCCAGCAGCCAAGCCCCGAGCGGGACTAAGTTCTACGAGCAGTACTTC.

The V call is TRBV6-1, the J call TRBJ1-6; 7 bases match TRBD1. Losses at the gene ends were 2 bases for V and 12 bases for J; bases not matched to a gene: 7. The length of the CDR3 is 14 residues. Germline V CDR1 and CDR2: MNHNS, SASEGT. CDR3 DNA: TGTGCCAGCAGTGAACCAGGACAGGTTATACCCCTCCACTTT. This codes for CASSEPGQVIPLHF.

V gene TRBV5-1 combines with J gene TRBJ1-1; 9 bases match TRBD1. The length of the CDR3 is 15 residues. With 5 bases clipped from V and 0 bases from J, the junction kept 5 bases outside the gene matches. CDR1 SGHRS and CDR2 YFSETQ come from the germline V gene. The CDR3 sequence is CASSLDRGMNTEAFF. DNA of the CDR3: TGCGCCAGCAGTCTGGACAGGGGTATGAACACTGAAGCTTTCTTT.

In this sample, this clone turned up once. DNA of the CDR3: TGTGCCAGCAGTGAAGGGGCAGGGGGCTTAGACATTCAGTACTTC. This encodes CASSEGAGGLDIQYF. The genes are TRBV6-1 and TRBJ2-4, with 8 bases fitting TRBD1. Trimming at V came to 1 base and at J to 8 bases, leaving 7 bases not matched to a gene. This CDR3 comprises 15 residues. Germline V CDR1 and CDR2: MNHNS, SASEGT.

V and J are TRBV3-1 (or the pseudogene TRBV3-2) and TRBJ1-4; D not resolved. Germline CDR1 reads LGHDT; CDR2 reads YNNKEL (reference sequence). V was trimmed by 3 bases and J by 8 bases, leaving 10 bases between them. CDR3 length equals 13 residues. The CDR3 DNA reads as TGTGCCAGCAGCCAGAGATACCCAGAAAAACTGTTTTTT. As protein: CASSQRYPEKLFF.

V gene TRBV5-1 combines with J gene TRBJ1-1, with D perhaps TRBD1 (6 bases). Trimming pared 1 base from V and 7 bases from J, leaving 11 bases between. The CDR3 covers 13 residues. The V gene's germline CDR1 is SGHRS and CDR2 YFSETQ. CDR3 nucleotide sequence: TGCGCCAGCAGCTTGTCAGGGGTGGGTGAAGCTTTCTTT. Amino acid sequence: CASSLSGVGEAFF.